The entry below describes one T cell receptor beta chain. The antigen is unknown. Profiling that covered TCR beta VDJ and CDR3 relied on genomic DNA as its template. One entry per CDR3 protein, called by TCRdb with MiXCR from the reads. The table records about 80,000 distinct CDR3 sequences, about half of them present only once. This sample is drawn from a study of CD8+CD57+ T cells in acquired aplastic anemia. Study background: Recorded DNA amounts for sorted CD4+ and CD8+ cells had an average of around 3 ug. The study obtained 9 million to 11 million reads on average for CD4+ cells from healthy donors. General observations from the study: Significance was not reached for CD8+ Simpson's diversity between patients and controls. Researchers report that some 31 CD8+ CDR3 sequences appeared in both patients and controls.

V was clipped by 5 bases and J by 3 bases, with 16 bases between them. There are 15 residues in the CDR3. Per germline, CDR1 SGHDN and CDR2 FVKESK. The receptor comes from a human donor in good health, serving as a control. The chain couples TRBV14 to TRBJ1-2; TRBD1 is a possible D gene (5 bases). The specimen was sorted CD4+, CD8+, or CD8+CD57+ T cells (not recorded which) from PBMCs. CDR3 in amino acids: CASSKGLGVDYGYTF. The CDR3 DNA follows: TGTGCCAGCAGCAAGGGACTCGGGGTGGACTATGGCTACACCTTC.